This T cell receptor beta chain was documented in a study of blood T cell repertoires in COVID-19. CDR3 size: 13 residues. V lost 4 bases to trimming and J lost 8 bases, with 14 bases between them. The V gene's germline CDR1 is MNHNY and CDR2 SVGAGI (reference sequence). In the study's own analysis: Quantification of nucleated cells was approximated via reference gene primer amplification. Some clones are missing from TCRdb's copy, which holds only in-frame ones; the method was immunoSEQ multiplex PCR. V, J and clone size were drawn from that table, and D and trimming were deduced from the DNA. The sample includes roughly 150,000 clones, around 87% of them seen just once. Which cohort a participant joined came from the clinical history participants gave. Within 2 weeks before study entry, exposed participants met a COVID-19 case.

This sequence was found in a woman aged 40 to 55 who had been exposed to COVID-19. The sequenced sample consisted of PBMCs or T cells enriched from blood (not recorded which). The rearrangement links TRBV6-6 to TRBJ1-2; D perhaps matches TRBD1 (5 bases). CDR3 amino acids: CASSSAGTSGYTF. In DNA, the CDR3 is TGTGCCAGCAGTTCGGCCGGGACTAGCGGCTACACCTTC.